What follows is one TCR beta chain and its context. Its target is not known. In germline, CDR1 is DFQATT, CDR2 SNEGSKA (reference sequence). The CDR3 loop spans 15 amino acids. The junction had 9 bases not matched to a gene; V was cut back by 6 bases and J by 4 bases. The data originate from a study of vaccination and CD4 T cells after COVID-19. Study-level information: Convalescent study patients returned SARS-CoV-2 positive nasal swab PCR results, with 8 to 10 mild cases and one severe. Whole-study findings and limits: The rise in median SARS-CoV-2-reactive clonotypes, from about 20 to 38, was not significant. Convalescent patients' clones that were vaccine-specific were spike mono-reactive in 304 of 307 cases.

Described treatment: roughly 10-day PBMC culture with coronavirus spike peptide pools or control peptides (ViraFEST assay). Cultured CD4+ T-cell DNA underwent Oncomine TCR Beta short-read sequencing. In this case, cultured CD4+ T cells provided the extracted genomic DNA. Via MiXCR, TCRdb re-called the PCR reads, giving one row per CDR3 protein. The sample lists 14,000 to 15,000 distinct CDR3 sequences; 43% were seen once. The receptor was isolated from a human donor who had recovered from COVID-19. The rearrangement links TRBV20-1 to TRBJ2-2; 9 bases line up with TRBD2. The sample consisted of CD4+ T cells from blood, cultured in vitro. The CDR3 DNA follows: TGCAGTGCCCCCGGGCGGGGGGGCCGCACCGGGGAGCTGTTTTTT. Amino acids: CSAPGRGGRTGELFF.